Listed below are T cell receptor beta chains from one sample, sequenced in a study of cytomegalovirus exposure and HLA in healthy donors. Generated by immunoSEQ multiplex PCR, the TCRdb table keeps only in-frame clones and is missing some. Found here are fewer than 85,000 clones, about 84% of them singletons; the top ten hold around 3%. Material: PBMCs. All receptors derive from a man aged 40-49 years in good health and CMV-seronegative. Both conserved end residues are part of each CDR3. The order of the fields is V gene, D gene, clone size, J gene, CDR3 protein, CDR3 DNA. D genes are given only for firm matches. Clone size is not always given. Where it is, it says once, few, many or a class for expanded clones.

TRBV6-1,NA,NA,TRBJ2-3,CASSESTVTQYF,TGTGCCAGCAGTGAATCTACGGTTACGCAGTATTTT
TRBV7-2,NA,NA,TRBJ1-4,CASTLTGPNEKLFF,TGTGCCAGCACCCTGACAGGTCCCAATGAAAAACTGTTTTTT
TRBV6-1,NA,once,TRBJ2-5,CASVRGETQYF,TGTGCCAGCGTGCGAGGGGAGACCCAGTACTTC
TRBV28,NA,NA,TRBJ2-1,CASILGQARSNEQFF,TGTGCCAGCATCTTGGGGCAGGCCCGATCCAATGAGCAGTTCTTC
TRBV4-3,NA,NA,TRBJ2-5,CASSQDFGGQETQYF,TGCGCCAGCAGCCAAGATTTTGGGGGGCAAGAGACCCAGTACTTC
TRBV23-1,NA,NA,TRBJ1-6,CASSQLAGSGSPLHF,TGCGCCAGCAGTCAATTAGCCGGCTCCGGTTCACCCCTCCACTTT
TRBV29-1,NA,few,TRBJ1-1,CSVGRQENTEAFF,TGCAGCGTTGGACGACAGGAGAACACTGAAGCTTTCTTT
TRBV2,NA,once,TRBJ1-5,CASSEYGADQPQHF,TGTGCCAGCAGTGAGTATGGGGCGGATCAGCCCCAGCATTTT
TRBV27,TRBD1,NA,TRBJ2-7,CASSPGTGFTYEQYF,TGTGCCAGCAGTCCCGGGACAGGGTTTACCTACGAGCAGTACTTC
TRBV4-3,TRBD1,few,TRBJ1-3,CASSQAGQGATGNTIYF,TGCGCCAGCAGCCAGGCCGGACAGGGGGCTACAGGAAACACCATATATTTT
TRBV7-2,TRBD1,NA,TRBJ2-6,CASSRDRVVGANVLTF,TGTGCCAGCAGCCGGGACAGGGTGGTTGGGGCCAACGTCCTGACTTTC
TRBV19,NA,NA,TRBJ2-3,CASSRTSIRTGDTQYF,TGTGCCAGTAGCAGAACCTCGATAAGGACGGGGGATACGCAGTATTTT
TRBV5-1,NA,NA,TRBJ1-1,CASSLAGGKFTEAFF,TGCGCCAGCAGCTTGGCCGGCGGGAAATTCACTGAAGCTTTCTTT
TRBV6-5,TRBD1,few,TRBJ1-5,CASSSKDRGGNQPQHF,TGTGCCAGCAGTTCAAAGGACAGGGGCGGCAATCAGCCCCAGCATTTT
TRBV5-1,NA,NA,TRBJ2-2,CASSWAQGNTGELFF,TGCGCCAGCAGCTGGGCACAGGGGAACACCGGGGAGCTGTTTTTT
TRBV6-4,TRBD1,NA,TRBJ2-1,CASSDGQGAINEQFF,TGTGCCAGCAGTGACGGACAGGGGGCAATCAATGAGCAGTTCTTC
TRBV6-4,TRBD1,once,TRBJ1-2,CASSDQPGGHYGYTF,TGTGCCAGCAGTGATCAACCAGGGGGCCACTATGGCTACACCTTC
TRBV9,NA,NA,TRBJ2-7,CASSAGVKIYEQYF,TGTGCCAGCAGCGCGGGGGTGAAGATCTACGAGCAGTACTTC
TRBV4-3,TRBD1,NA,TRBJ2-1,CASSLGDRIDNEQFF,TGCGCCAGCAGCTTAGGGGACAGAATAGACAATGAGCAGTTCTTC
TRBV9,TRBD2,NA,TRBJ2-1,CASSVASGGANEQFF,TGTGCCAGCAGCGTAGCCTCCGGGGGGGCGAATGAGCAGTTCTTC
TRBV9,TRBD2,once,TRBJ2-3,CASSVNGGSTDTQYF,TGTGCCAGCAGCGTAAACGGGGGGAGCACAGATACGCAGTATTTT
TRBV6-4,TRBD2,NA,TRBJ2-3,CASSLLAGGPDTQYF,TGTGCCAGCAGTCTGTTAGCGGGGGGGCCAGATACGCAGTATTTT
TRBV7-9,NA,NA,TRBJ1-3,CASSSRDRHSGNTIYF,TGTGCCAGCAGCAGCAGAGACAGGCACTCTGGAAACACCATATATTTT
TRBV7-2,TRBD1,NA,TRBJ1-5,CASTLFEPGQGDQPQHF,TGTGCCAGCACCTTATTCGAACCGGGACAGGGTGATCAGCCCCAGCATTTT
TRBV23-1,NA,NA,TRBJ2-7,CASNPIWQESYEQYF,TGCGCCAGCAATCCAATATGGCAGGAATCATACGAGCAGTACTTC
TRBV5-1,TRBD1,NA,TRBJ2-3,CASSLEGGQGADTQYF,TGCGCCAGCAGCTTGGAAGGGGGACAGGGGGCAGATACGCAGTATTTT
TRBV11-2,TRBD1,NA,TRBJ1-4,CASSSLHGQGTNEKLFF,TGTGCCAGCAGCTCACTCCACGGACAGGGAACGAATGAAAAACTGTTTTTT
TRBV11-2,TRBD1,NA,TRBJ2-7,CASSSGTGSHEQYF,TGTGCCAGCAGCTCCGGGACAGGGTCTCACGAGCAGTACTTC
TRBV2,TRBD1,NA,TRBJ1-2,CASSEGAGGLYGYTF,TGTGCCAGCAGTGAAGGGGCAGGGGGACTCTATGGCTACACCTTC
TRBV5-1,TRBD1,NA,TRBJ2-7,CASGGQGGSYEQYF,TGCGCCAGCGGAGGACAGGGGGGATCCTACGAGCAGTACTTC
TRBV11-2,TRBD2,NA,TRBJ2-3,CASSRSGGAADTQYF,TGTGCCAGCAGCCGGAGCGGGGGGGCCGCAGATACGCAGTATTTT
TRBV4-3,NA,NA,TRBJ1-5,CASSQELVGNQPQHF,TGCGCCAGCAGCCAAGAGTTGGTAGGCAATCAGCCCCAGCATTTT
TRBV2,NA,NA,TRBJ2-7,CASSALFGKNEQYF,TGTGCCAGCAGCGCCTTATTTGGCAAGAACGAGCAGTACTTC
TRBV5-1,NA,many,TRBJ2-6,CASSVRGSGANVLTF,TGCGCCAGCAGCGTCAGGGGTTCTGGGGCCAACGTCCTGACTTTC
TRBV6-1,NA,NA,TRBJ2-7,CASSEVMGLSSYEQYF,TGTGCCAGCAGTGAAGTTATGGGCCTCAGCTCCTACGAGCAGTACTTC
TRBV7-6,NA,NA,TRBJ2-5,CASQRLAGETQYF,TGTGCCAGCCAGAGGCTAGCCGGAGAGACCCAGTACTTC
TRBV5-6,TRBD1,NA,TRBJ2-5,CASSQYLTGEETQYF,TGTGCCAGCAGCCAATATCTCACAGGGGAAGAGACCCAGTACTTC
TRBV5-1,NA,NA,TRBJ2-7,CASSWAVGSTYEQYF,TGCGCCAGCAGCTGGGCCGTGGGCAGTACCTACGAGCAGTACTTC
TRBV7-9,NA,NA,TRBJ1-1,CASSPRERTEAFF,TGTGCCAGCAGCCCCCGGGAGAGGACTGAAGCTTTCTTT
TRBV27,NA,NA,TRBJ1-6,CASSLWARSNSPLHF,TGTGCCAGCAGTTTATGGGCCAGAAGTAATTCACCCCTCCACTTT
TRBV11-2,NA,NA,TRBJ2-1,CASSPRYSYNEQFF,TGTGCCAGCAGCCCGCGCTACTCCTACAATGAGCAGTTCTTC
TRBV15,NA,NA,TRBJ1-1,CATSREVTGSTEAFF,TGTGCCACCAGCAGAGAAGTAACAGGGAGCACTGAAGCTTTCTTT
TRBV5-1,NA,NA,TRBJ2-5,CASSLNGEGTQYF,TGCGCCAGCAGCTTGAACGGCGAGGGGACCCAGTACTTC
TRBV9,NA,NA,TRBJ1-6,CASSTGSDTSNSPLHF,TGTGCCAGCAGTACAGGGTCGGATACCTCTAATTCACCCCTCCACTTT
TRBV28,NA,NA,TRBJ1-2,CASSQQVYYGYTF,TGTGCCAGCAGTCAACAGGTGTACTATGGCTACACCTTC
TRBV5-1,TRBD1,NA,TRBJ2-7,CASSRDRINEQYF,TGCGCCAGCAGCCGGGACAGAATCAACGAGCAGTACTTC